The next 24 T cell receptor beta chains were all read from a single sample in a study of molecular identifiers for immune sequencing clone quantification. From the PCR reads, TCRdb called clonotypes with MiXCR, one entry per CDR3 protein. This sample has about 100,000 distinct CDR3 sequences, with roughly a third found just once. The sample was naive CD8+ T cells from blood, with Jurkat cell RNA spiked in. Subset of the sample: FACS-sorted CD8+CD4-CCR7+CD45RA+ naive T cells. The receptors were gathered from a human donor in good health. Some libraries in this study had Jurkat cell RNA spiked in.

Concerning this clonotype itself: This clone may be a read error of a much larger clone one base away. The V gene is TRBV19, the J gene TRBJ1-5; D may be TRBD1 (5 bases). The CDR3 is 12 residues long. Germline lookup yields CDR1 LNHDA and CDR2 SQIVND (reference sequence). The DNA of the CDR3 is TGTGCCAGTACGGAGGGGTTTCAGCCCCAGCGTTTT. Translation: CASTEGFQPQRF.

This clonotype was seen only a few times. V usage is TRBV19 and J usage is TRBJ2-3; D is unresolved. CDR3 length: 12 residues. Germline CDR1 LNHDA, CDR2 SQIVND (reference sequence). With 3 bases removed from V and 11 bases from J, the gap between germline ends came to 12 bases. The CDR3 spells CASSITGELQYF. CDR3 in DNA: TGTGCCAGTAGTATCACTGGGGAATTGCAGTATTTT.

This chain uses TRBV11-2 with TRBJ2-3; D gene uncertain. Deletions cut 4 bases from V and 0 bases from J, with 11 bases between. Looked up from germline, CDR1 is SGHAT and CDR2 is FQNNGV. The CDR3 consists of 15 residues. The CDR3 DNA reads as TGTGCCAGCAGCTCCTGGGTTACTAGCACAGATACGCAGTATTTT. This codes for CASSSWVTSTDTQYF.

To note about this clonotype: It may be a read error: a sequence one base away is much more abundant. This rearrangement joins TRBV5-6 to TRBJ2-7, with 12 positions matching TRBD2. The CDR3 extends over 16 amino acids. Germline V lookup: CDR1 SGHDT, CDR2 YYEEEE. The CDR3 sequence: CASSPTAGTSGYELYF. The CDR3, as DNA: TGTGCCAGCAGCCCGACCGCCGGGACTAGCGGGTACGAGCTGTACTTC. The full variable domain, rest sourced from reference TRBV5-6 and TRBJ2-7, is DAGVTQSPTHLIKTRGQQVTLRCSPKSGHDTVSWYQQALGQGPQFIFQYYEEEERQRGNFPDRFSGHQFPNYSSELNVNALLLGDSALYLCASSPTAGTSGYELYFGPGTRLTVT.

This clonotype was seen a few times. A much more abundant neighbour one base away suggests this may be a read error. The chain combines TRBV15 with TRBJ2-4; possibly TRBD2 for D (6 bases). Germline V lookup: CDR1 LNHNV, CDR2 YYDKDF (reference sequence). This CDR3 region has 15 residues. In DNA, the CDR3 is TGTGCCACCAGCAGCTTACAACTAGCCAAATACATTCAGTACTTC. Protein product: CATSSLQLAKYIQYF.

The V and J genes are TRBV27 and TRBJ1-1; 7 bases are shared with TRBD1. Per the germline V gene, CDR1 is MNHEY and CDR2 is SMNVEV (reference sequence). The V segment lost 5 bases and the J segment 0 bases; nucleotides outside the gene matches: 9. This CDR3 contains 16 residues. The CDR3 reads CASSPRQGVVNTEAFF. The CDR3 DNA sequence: TGTGCCAGCAGTCCCCGTCAGGGGGTTGTGAACACTGAAGCTTTCTTT.

This chain connects TRBV27 to TRBJ1-4; D unclear. The CDR3 sequence is 15 residues long. Germline CDR1 and CDR2: MNHEY and SMNVEV (reference sequence). Trimming shortened V by 6 bases and J by 4 bases, and 15 bases separated the two germline ends. CDR3 nucleotides: TGTGCCAGCAGCAATAGGGCAGGCCTTAATGAAAAACTGTTTTTT. It translates to CASSNRAGLNEKLFF. Full variable domain (missing parts from reference TRBV27 and TRBJ1-4): EAQVTQNPRYLITVTGKKLTVTCSQNMNHEYMSWYRQDPGLGLRQIYYSMNVEVTDKGDVPEGYKVSRKEKRNFPLILESPSPNQTSLYFCASSNRAGLNEKLFFGSGTQLSVL.

This clonotype was observed a handful of times. The CDR3 DNA reads TGCAGCGTTGCAATCGGCTATGGCTACACCTTC. Translating gives CSVAIGYGYTF. This rearrangement joins TRBV29-1 to TRBJ1-2; D is undetermined. The CDR3 length is 11 residues. Germline V gene data show CDR1 as SQVTM and CDR2 as ANQGSEA. V lost 4 bases and J 4 bases, leaving 7 bases between the germline ends.

The chain uses TRBV11-2 and TRBJ2-5; TRBD1 or TRBD2 may be the D gene (5 bases each). Germline values: CDR1 SGHAT, CDR2 FQNNGV. This CDR3 contains 16 residues. V lost 5 bases, J lost 0 bases, and 16 bases lay in between. The CDR3 loop reads CASSGTGPRYQETQYF. The CDR3 DNA reads TGTGCCAGCAGCGGGACGGGACCTAGGTACCAAGAGACCCAGTACTTC.

Notes on this clonotype: A read error may explain this, as a much larger clone is one base away. The chain recombines TRBV3-1 with TRBJ2-7; D ambiguous. The CDR3 totals 14 residues. CDR1 is LGHDT and CDR2 is YNNKEL in the germline V gene (reference sequence). The CDR3 bases are TGTGCCAGCAGCCCGCGACACTTCTCCTTCGAGCAGTACTTC. Its translation: CASSPRHFSFEQYF.

The chain couples TRBV28 to TRBJ2-6; no clear D. Germline CDR1 and CDR2: MDHEN and SYDVKM. Trimming left V 3 bases short and J 3 bases short, with 3 bases between. The CDR3 loop spans 13 amino acids. CDR3 residues: CASSFIGANVLTF. The CDR3 DNA is TGTGCCAGCAGTTTTATTGGGGCCAACGTCCTGACTTTC.

About this clonotype itself: The junction departs from the called germline gene at one end, perhaps through a read error. The CDR3 nucleotides are TGTACCAGCAGTGGGGGTGTCACAGGGGATGAGCAGTACTTC. Residues: CTSSGGVTGDEQYF. The V call is TRBV7-9, the J call TRBJ2-7, with TRBD1 matching over 7 bases. In germline, CDR1 is SEHNR, CDR2 FQNEAQ (reference sequence). CDR3 length equals 14 residues.

A single count supports this clonotype. The genes are TRBV5-6 and TRBJ2-7, with 10 bases that match TRBD1. This CDR3 is built from 14 residues. The J segment lost 7 bases and the V segment lost 4 bases, leaving 8 bases of the junction unmatched. Germline V gene sequence: CDR1 SGHDT, CDR2 YYEEEE. Written as DNA, the CDR3 is TGTGCCAGCAGCCCGGGACAGGGGTTGAGTGAGCAGTACTTC. Translating gives CASSPGQGLSEQYF.

This clonotype has at least ten counts. V and J are TRBV15 and TRBJ1-4, with a tentative D call TRBD1 (6 bases). V shed 3 bases and J shed 6 bases, with 17 bases lying between them. Germline CDR1 is LNHNV and CDR2 is YYDKDF (reference sequence). The CDR3 covers 16 residues. In DNA form, the CDR3 reads TGTGCCACCAGCAGCCCCCCTACAGGGTCGGATGAAAAACTGTTTTTT. Protein sequence: CATSSPPTGSDEKLFF.

This clonotype was recorded once. The V gene is TRBV27, the J gene TRBJ2-7; a possible D gene is TRBD1 (6 bases). CDR1 is MNHEY, CDR2 SMNVEV, per germline (reference sequence). The V and J ends lost 9 bases and 2 bases respectively, with 20 bases between them. This CDR3 is 15 amino acids long. CDR3 amino acids: CASAPLQGSTYEQYF. In nucleotides, the CDR3 is TGTGCCAGTGCCCCACTCCAGGGGTCCACCTACGAGCAGTACTTC.

The rearrangement joins TRBV28 to TRBJ2-7, with a possible D match to TRBD2 (5 bases). The V and J ends lost 6 bases and 6 bases respectively, with 9 bases between them. CDR3 size: 11 residues. Germline CDR1 and CDR2: MDHEN and SYDVKM. In DNA, the CDR3 is TGTGCCAGCAGAAGAGGGAGCGAGCAGTACTTC. This codes for CASRRGSEQYF.

The table lists this clonotype with a few counts. This sequence joins TRBV19 and TRBJ2-7; D is ambiguous. Germline V gene data show CDR1 as LNHDA and CDR2 as SQIVND (reference sequence). The CDR3 has 15 residues. Trimming removed 7 bases at V and 0 bases at J, with 16 bases between. The CDR3 spells CASTLGGDRSYEQYF. The CDR3 DNA reads TGTGCCAGTACTCTGGGTGGAGACCGCTCCTACGAGCAGTACTTC.

This clonotype was seen more than once but under ten times. The gene calls are TRBV2 and TRBJ1-1; D is undetermined. V was pared by 0 bases and J by 13 bases, with 6 bases between. Germline V lookup: CDR1 SNHLY, CDR2 FYNNEI. The length of the CDR3 is 10 residues. CDR3 DNA: TGTGCCAGCAGTGAAGCTTGGGGTTTCTTT. It codes for CASSEAWGFF.

As regards this clonotype: A much bigger clone sits one base away, suggesting this may be a read error. The chain combines TRBV18 with TRBJ1-5; D perhaps matches TRBD1 (5 bases). Looked up from germline, CDR1 is KGHSH and CDR2 is LQKENI. The length of the CDR3 is 15 residues. For the CDR3, the DNA is TGTGCCTGCTCACCGGGGGACCATAGCAATCAGCCCCAGCATTTT. Translation gives CACSPGDHSNQPQHF.

This clonotype has ten or more counts. The rearrangement uses TRBV7-9 and TRBJ2-3; D remains ambiguous. Germline V gives CDR1 SEHNR, CDR2 FQNEAQ (reference sequence). Trimming cost V 8 bases and J 3 bases, with 15 bases left between them. The CDR3 is 14 amino acids. CDR3: CASPPMGITDTQYF. For the CDR3, the DNA is TGTGCCAGCCCCCCCATGGGTATAACAGATACGCAGTATTTT.

This clonotype was found a few times. The genes are TRBV7-9 and TRBJ2-3; 8 nucleotides match TRBD2. The CDR3 is 15 amino acids. The germline CDR1 and CDR2 sequences are SEHNR and FQNEAQ (reference sequence). V lost 3 bases to trimming and J lost 4 bases; unmatched junction nucleotides: 6. The CDR3 coding sequence is TGTGCCAGCAGCTTGTCGGGAGGGCGGGCAGATACGCAGTATTTT. This sequence encodes CASSLSGGRADTQYF.

In its sample, this clonotype was seen a few times. V gene TRBV7-9 combines with J gene TRBJ2-1; 7 nucleotides agree with TRBD2. CDR1 is SEHNR and CDR2 is FQNEAQ in the germline V gene (reference sequence). CDR3 length equals 18 residues. The trim removed 6 bases at V and 0 bases at J, leaving 14 bases unmatched. The CDR3 sequence is CASSFLSPGGYSYNEQFF. CDR3 in DNA: TGTGCCAGCAGTTTCCTGTCCCCGGGAGGCTACTCCTACAATGAGCAGTTCTTC.

This chain joins TRBV4-2 and TRBJ2-7; no firm D call. Germline V gene data show CDR1 as LGHNA and CDR2 as YNFKEQ. The CDR3 loop spans 12 amino acids. Trimming removed 0 bases from V and 6 bases from J, with 6 bases in between. CDR3 amino acids: CASSQERSEQYF. The CDR3 DNA sequence: TGTGCCAGCAGCCAAGAACGGTCCGAGCAGTACTTC.

Notes on this clonotype: With a much larger clone just one base away, this may be a read error. Since no conserved phenylalanine or tryptophan closes the CDR3, a read error is the likely cause. The rearrangement joins TRBV7-6 to TRBJ2-7; D uncertain. Germline CDR1 reads SGHVS; CDR2 reads FNYEAQ. The V and J ends lost 2 bases and 6 bases respectively, with 8 bases between them. The CDR3 is 12 residues long. The DNA of the CDR3 is TGTGCCAGCAGCTTAAAGTCAGGCGAGCAGTACCTC. Translation gives CASSLKSGEQYL.